This is a list of T cell receptor beta chains from one sample in a study of glioma-infiltrating T cells. TCRdb re-analysed the multiplex PCR reads in MiXCR, keeping a single row per CDR3 protein. Of about 130,000 distinct CDR3 sequences in the sample, 24% were seen once. Sequencing was performed on glioma tissue, nonneoplastic brain tissue, or PBMCs (not recorded which). Receptors originate from a human donor with low-grade glioma or glioblastoma, undergoing nonglioma brain surgery, or in good health (not recorded which). Each CDR3 is given with its conserved first and last residue.

J gene: TRBJ1-5
V gene: TRBV20-1
CDR3 length: 15
CDR3 protein: CSARDRGDWNQPQHF

J gene: TRBJ1-5
V gene: TRBV12-3/TRBV12-4
CDR3 length: 13
CDR3 protein: CASSLAPGQPQHF

J gene: TRBJ1-1
V gene: TRBV7-2
CDR3 length: 15
CDR3 protein: CASSLARVKAIEAFF

J gene: TRBJ2-3
V gene: TRBV7-2
CDR3 length: 14
CDR3 protein: CASSRTANTDTQYF

J gene: TRBJ2-1
V gene: TRBV5-1
CDR3 length: 14
CDR3 protein: CASTEGQLVNEQFF

J gene: TRBJ1-5
V gene: TRBV15
CDR3 length: 15
CDR3 protein: CATSRSDRDHQPQHF

J gene: TRBJ2-6
V gene: TRBV27
CDR3 length: 19
CDR3 protein: CASSLFDNSGSSGANVLTF

J gene: TRBJ1-6
V gene: TRBV27
CDR3 length: 14
CDR3 protein: CASSSGAGNSPLHF

J gene: TRBJ2-1
V gene: TRBV2
CDR3 length: 12
CDR3 protein: CASRPYKDEQFF

J gene: TRBJ2-5
V gene: TRBV27
CDR3 length: 14
CDR3 protein: CASSYLQGSETQYF